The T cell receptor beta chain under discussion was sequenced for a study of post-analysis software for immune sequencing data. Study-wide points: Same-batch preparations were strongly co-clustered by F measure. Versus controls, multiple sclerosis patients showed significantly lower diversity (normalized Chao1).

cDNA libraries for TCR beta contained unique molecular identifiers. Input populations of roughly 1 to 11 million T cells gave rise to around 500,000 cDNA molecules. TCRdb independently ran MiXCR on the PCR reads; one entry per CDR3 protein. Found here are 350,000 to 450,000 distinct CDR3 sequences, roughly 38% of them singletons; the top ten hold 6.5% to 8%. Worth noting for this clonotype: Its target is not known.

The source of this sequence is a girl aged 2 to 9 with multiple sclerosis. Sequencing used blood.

The CDR3 region is CASSPPRLADFKDTQYF. The CDR3 nucleotides are TGTGCCAGCAGCCCGCCCCGACTAGCGGACTTTAAAGATACGCAGTATTTT. The chain employs TRBV3-1 and TRBJ2-3; 9 positions agree with TRBD2. The CDR3 consists of 17 residues. Germline CDR1 LGHDT, CDR2 YNNKEL (reference sequence). Trimming cost V 4 bases and J 5 bases; bases outside gene matches: 13.